The T cell receptor beta chain under discussion was sequenced for a study of blood T cell repertoires in COVID-19. Overall study context: The study drew acute and convalescent COVID-19 samples from the United States, Italy and Spain. Nucleic acid was either cDNA or gDNA, and it came from T cells, B-cell-depleted T cells, or PBMCs.

Source study methods: The assay estimated nucleated cells by amplifying reference gene primers. Sequencing was performed with immunoSEQ multiplex PCR; in TCRdb, only in-frame clones are kept and a portion is missing. V and J calls and clone size come straight from that table; D and trimming were deduced from the DNA. The data hold about 50,000 clones, with about 89% observed a single time. This sequence originates from a human donor in a cohort sampled during active COVID-19. The sample taken for sequencing was peripheral blood.

The CDR3 region has the DNA TGCAGTGCTAGTGGCACGCCTAGCGGGAGGTCGGATACGCAGTATTTT. Amino acid sequence: CSASGTPSGRSDTQYF. The chain employs TRBV20-1 and TRBJ2-3; TRBD2 matches 11 bases. Germline V gives CDR1 DFQATT, CDR2 SNEGSKA (reference sequence). The CDR3 is 16 residues long. Unmatched junction bases numbered 11, after V lost 3 bases and J lost 6 bases.